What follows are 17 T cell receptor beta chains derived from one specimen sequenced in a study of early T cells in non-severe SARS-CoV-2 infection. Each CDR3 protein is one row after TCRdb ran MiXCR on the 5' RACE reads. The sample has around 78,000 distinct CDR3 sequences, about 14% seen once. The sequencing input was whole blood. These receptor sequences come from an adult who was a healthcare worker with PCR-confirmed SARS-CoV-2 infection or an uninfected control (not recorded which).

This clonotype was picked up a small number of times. The CDR3, as DNA: TGCGCCAGCAGCCTGGGGCAGGGAGGCGAGCAGTACTTC. Its protein product is CASSLGQGGEQYF. This chain joins TRBV5-1 and TRBJ2-7, with D maybe TRBD2 (6 bases). The CDR3 is 13 amino acids. Trimming took 4 bases from V and 6 from J, leaving 14 bases between them. Germline CDR1 reads SGHRS; CDR2 reads YFSETQ.

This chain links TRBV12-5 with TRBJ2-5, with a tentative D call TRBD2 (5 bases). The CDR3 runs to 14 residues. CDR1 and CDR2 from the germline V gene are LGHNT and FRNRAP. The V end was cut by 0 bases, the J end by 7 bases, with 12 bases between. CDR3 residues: CASGLVSDMGTQYF. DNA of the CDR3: TGTGCTAGTGGTTTGGTTAGCGACATGGGGACCCAGTACTTC.

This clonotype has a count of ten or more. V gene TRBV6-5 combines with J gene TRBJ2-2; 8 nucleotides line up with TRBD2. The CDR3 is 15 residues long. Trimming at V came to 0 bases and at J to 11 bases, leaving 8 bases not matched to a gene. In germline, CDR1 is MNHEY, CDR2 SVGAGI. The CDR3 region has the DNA TGTGCCAGCAGTTACTCGGTTAGCGGGATTAGCGAGCTGTTTTTT. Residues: CASSYSVSGISELFF.

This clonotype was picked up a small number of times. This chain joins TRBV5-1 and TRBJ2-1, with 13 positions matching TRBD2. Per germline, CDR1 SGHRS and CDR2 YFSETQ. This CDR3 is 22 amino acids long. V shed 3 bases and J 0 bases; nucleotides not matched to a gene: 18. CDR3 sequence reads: CASSWTGMGGLAGVSSYNEQFF. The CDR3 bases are TGCGCCAGCAGCTGGACAGGGATGGGAGGACTAGCGGGAGTGAGCTCCTACAATGAGCAGTTCTTC. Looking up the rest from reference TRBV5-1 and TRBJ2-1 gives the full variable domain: KAGVTQTPRYLIKTRGQQVTLSCSPISGHRSVSWYQQTPGQGLQFLFEYFSETQRNKGNFPGRFSGRQFSNSRSEMNVSTLELGDSALYLCASSWTGMGGLAGVSSYNEQFFGPGTRLTVL.

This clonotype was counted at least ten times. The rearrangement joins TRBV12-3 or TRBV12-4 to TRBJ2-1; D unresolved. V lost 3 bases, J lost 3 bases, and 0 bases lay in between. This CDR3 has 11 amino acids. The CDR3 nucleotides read TGTGCCAGCAGTTTCTACAATGAGCAGTTCTTC. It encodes CASSFYNEQFF.

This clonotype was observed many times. The CDR3 protein is CASSHFRTATDTQYF. In DNA form, the CDR3 reads TGTGCCAGCAGCCACTTTAGGACGGCTACAGATACGCAGTATTTT. The rearrangement joins TRBV14 to TRBJ2-3; D gene unclear. From germline, CDR1 is SGHDN and CDR2 FVKESK. CDR3 length equals 15 residues. Trimming removed 3 bases at V and 3 bases at J, with 13 bases between.

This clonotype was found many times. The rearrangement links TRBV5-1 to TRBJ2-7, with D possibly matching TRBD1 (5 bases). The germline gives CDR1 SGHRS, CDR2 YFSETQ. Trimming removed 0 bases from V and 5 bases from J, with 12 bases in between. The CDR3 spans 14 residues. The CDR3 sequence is CASSLGIAGNEQYF. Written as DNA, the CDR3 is TGCGCCAGCAGCTTGGGCATCGCAGGGAACGAGCAGTACTTC.

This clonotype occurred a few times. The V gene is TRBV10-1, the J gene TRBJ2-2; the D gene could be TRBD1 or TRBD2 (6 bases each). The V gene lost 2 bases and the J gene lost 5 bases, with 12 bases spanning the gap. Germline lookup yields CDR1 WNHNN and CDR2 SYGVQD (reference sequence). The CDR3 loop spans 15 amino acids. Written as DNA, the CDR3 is TGCGCCAGCAGTGAGCCCCGAGGGGGGACCGGGGAGCTGTTTTTT. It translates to CASSEPRGGTGELFF.

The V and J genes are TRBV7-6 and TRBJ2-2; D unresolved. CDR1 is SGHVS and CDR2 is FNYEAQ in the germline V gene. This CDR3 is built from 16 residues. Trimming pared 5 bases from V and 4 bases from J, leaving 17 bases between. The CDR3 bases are TGTGCCAGCAGCCCTCAGTGGGCGTGGGGCACCGGGGAGCTGTTTTTT. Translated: CASSPQWAWGTGELFF.

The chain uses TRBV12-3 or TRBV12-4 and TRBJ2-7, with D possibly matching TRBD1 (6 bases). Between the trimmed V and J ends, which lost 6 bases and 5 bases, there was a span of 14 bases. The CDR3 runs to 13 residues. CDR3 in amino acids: CASSLNRVHEQYF. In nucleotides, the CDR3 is TGTGCCAGCAGCCTCAACAGGGTTCACGAGCAGTACTTC.

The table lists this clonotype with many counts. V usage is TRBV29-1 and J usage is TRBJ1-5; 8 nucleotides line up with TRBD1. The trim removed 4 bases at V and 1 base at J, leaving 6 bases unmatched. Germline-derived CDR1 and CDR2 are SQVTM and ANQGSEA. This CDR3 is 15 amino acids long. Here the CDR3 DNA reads TGCAGCGTTGCTCCCGACAGGGGAAGCAATCAGCCCCAGCATTTT. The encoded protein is CSVAPDRGSNQPQHF.

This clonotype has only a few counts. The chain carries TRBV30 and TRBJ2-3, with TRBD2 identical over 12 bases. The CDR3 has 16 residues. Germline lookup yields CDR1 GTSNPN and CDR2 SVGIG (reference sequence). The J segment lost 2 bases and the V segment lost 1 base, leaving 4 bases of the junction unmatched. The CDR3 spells CAWSEGLAGNTDTQYF. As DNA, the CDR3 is TGTGCCTGGAGTGAAGGACTAGCGGGAAACACAGATACGCAGTATTTT.

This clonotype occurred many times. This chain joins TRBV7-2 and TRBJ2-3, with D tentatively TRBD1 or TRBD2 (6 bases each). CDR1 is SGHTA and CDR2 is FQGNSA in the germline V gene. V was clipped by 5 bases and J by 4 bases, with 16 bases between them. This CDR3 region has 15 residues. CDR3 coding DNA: TGTGCCAGCAGCAGACGTAGGGGGGTCGCAGATACGCAGTATTTT. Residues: CASSRRRGVADTQYF.

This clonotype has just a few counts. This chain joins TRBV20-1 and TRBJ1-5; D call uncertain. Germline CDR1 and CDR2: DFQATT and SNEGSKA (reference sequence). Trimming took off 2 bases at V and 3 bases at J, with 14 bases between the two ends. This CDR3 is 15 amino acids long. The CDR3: CSARRTAGDNQPQHF. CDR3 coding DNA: TGCAGTGCTAGAAGGACGGCTGGGGACAATCAGCCCCAGCATTTT.

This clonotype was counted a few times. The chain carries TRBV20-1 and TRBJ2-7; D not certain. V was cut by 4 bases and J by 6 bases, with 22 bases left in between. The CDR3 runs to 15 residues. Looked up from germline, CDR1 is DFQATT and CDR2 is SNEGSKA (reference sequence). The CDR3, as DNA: TGCAGTGCTATCTCCCGGGCCACCTCTGTGGGCGAGCAGTACTTC. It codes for CSAISRATSVGEQYF.

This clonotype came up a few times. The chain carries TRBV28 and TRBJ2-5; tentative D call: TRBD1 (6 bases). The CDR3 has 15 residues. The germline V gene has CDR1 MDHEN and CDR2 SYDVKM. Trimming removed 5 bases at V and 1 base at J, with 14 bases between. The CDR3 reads CASSPGGGGQETQYF. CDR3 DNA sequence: TGTGCCAGCAGTCCCGGTGGGGGCGGCCAAGAGACCCAGTACTTC.

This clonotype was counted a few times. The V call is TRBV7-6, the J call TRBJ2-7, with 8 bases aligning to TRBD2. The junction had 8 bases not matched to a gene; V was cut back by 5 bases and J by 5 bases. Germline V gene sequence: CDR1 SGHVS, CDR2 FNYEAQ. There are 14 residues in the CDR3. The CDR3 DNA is TGTGCCAGCAGCCGGGGGGGAGCGGGGAACGAGCAGTACTTC. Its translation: CASSRGGAGNEQYF.